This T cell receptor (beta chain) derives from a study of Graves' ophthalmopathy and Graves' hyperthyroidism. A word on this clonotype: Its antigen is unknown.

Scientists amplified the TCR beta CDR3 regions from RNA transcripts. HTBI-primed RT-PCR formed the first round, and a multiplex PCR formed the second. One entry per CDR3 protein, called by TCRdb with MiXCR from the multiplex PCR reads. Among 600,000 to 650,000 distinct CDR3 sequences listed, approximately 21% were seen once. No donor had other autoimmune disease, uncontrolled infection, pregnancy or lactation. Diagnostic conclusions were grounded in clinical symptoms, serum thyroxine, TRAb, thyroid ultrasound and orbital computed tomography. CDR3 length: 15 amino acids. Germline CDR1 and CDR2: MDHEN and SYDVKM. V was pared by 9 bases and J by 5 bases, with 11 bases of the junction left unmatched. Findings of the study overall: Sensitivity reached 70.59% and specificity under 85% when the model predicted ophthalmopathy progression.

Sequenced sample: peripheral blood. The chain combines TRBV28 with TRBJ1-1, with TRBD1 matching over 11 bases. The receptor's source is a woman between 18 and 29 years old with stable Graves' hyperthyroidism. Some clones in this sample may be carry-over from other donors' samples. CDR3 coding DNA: TGTGCCAGTGGGACAGGGGGGTACGGAGGGACTGAAGCTTTCTTT. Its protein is CASGTGGYGGTEAFF.